Listed below are T cell receptor beta chains from one sample, sequenced in a study of vaccination and CD4 T cells after COVID-19. TCRdb fed the PCR reads into MiXCR, producing one record per CDR3 protein. The repertoire holds fewer than 7,500 distinct CDR3 sequences, with around 18% as singletons. Their recognized antigens are unknown. The specimen was CD4+ T cells from blood, cultured in vitro. The receptor set was obtained from a human donor who had recovered from COVID-19. CDR3s include the opening cysteine and the closing phenylalanine or tryptophan. Each record gives: J gene, clone size, V gene, D gene, CDR3 DNA, CDR3 protein. A D gene is named only where the DNA matches it firmly. Where a row states a size, it is once, few, many or the class of an expanded clone; other rows omit it.

j_gene: TRBJ2-7; abundance: .; v_gene: TRBV11-3; d_gene: .; CDR3nt: TGTGCCAGCAGCTCAGGATACTACGAGCAGTACTTC; CDR3aa: CASSSGYYEQYF
j_gene: TRBJ1-2; abundance: .; v_gene: TRBV5-8; d_gene: .; CDR3nt: TGTGCCAGCAGCGACTTAGGGGACTATGGCTACACCTTC; CDR3aa: CASSDLGDYGYTF
j_gene: TRBJ2-2; abundance: few; v_gene: TRBV7-9; d_gene: .; CDR3nt: TGTGCCAGCAGCTTAGGTGTTCCAGGGGTCACCGGGGAGCTGTTTTTT; CDR3aa: CASSLGVPGVTGELFF
j_gene: TRBJ2-3; abundance: few; v_gene: TRBV12-3/TRBV12-4; d_gene: .; CDR3nt: TGTGCCAGCAGTTTAGCGGGGGTTAGCGTAAGCACAGATACGCAGTATTTT; CDR3aa: CASSLAGVSVSTDTQYF
j_gene: TRBJ2-2; abundance: .; v_gene: TRBV11-3; d_gene: .; CDR3nt: TGTGCCAGCAGTTCTAGGGGGTGCTACGCCGGGGAGCTGTTTTTT; CDR3aa: CASSSRGCYAGELFF
j_gene: TRBJ2-3; abundance: few; v_gene: TRBV19; d_gene: TRBD1; CDR3nt: TGTGCCAGTAGTACCGGGACAGAGGGCACAGATACGCAGTATTTT; CDR3aa: CASSTGTEGTDTQYF
j_gene: TRBJ2-1; abundance: .; v_gene: TRBV29-1; d_gene: .; CDR3nt: TGCAGCGTGGGGGTGTCAGGGGAGCATGAGCAGTTCTTC; CDR3aa: CSVGVSGEHEQFF
j_gene: TRBJ2-3; abundance: medium-sized; v_gene: TRBV20-1; d_gene: .; CDR3nt: TGCAGTGCTGCAAAACTAGTCGTATTTCCCACAGATACGCAGTATTTT; CDR3aa: CSAAKLVVFPTDTQYF
j_gene: TRBJ2-7; abundance: few; v_gene: TRBV27; d_gene: .; CDR3nt: TGTGCCAGCGGCCAACTTGGCGGAGCTTACGAGCAGTACTTC; CDR3aa: CASGQLGGAYEQYF
j_gene: TRBJ2-7; abundance: medium-sized; v_gene: TRBV10-3; d_gene: .; CDR3nt: TGTGCCATCAGTGACGAGCGGGACAACAACGAGCAGTACTTC; CDR3aa: CAISDERDNNEQYF
j_gene: TRBJ2-1; abundance: few; v_gene: TRBV7-8; d_gene: .; CDR3nt: TGTGCCAGCAGCCTGACTACGCCTTCATCCTACAATGAGCAGTTCTTC; CDR3aa: CASSLTTPSSYNEQFF
j_gene: TRBJ2-7; abundance: few; v_gene: TRBV27; d_gene: .; CDR3nt: TGTGCCAGCAGTGTGGGACGGACCTACGAGCAGTACTTC; CDR3aa: CASSVGRTYEQYF
j_gene: TRBJ2-5; abundance: medium-sized; v_gene: TRBV20-1; d_gene: TRBD2; CDR3nt: TGCAGTGGGACTAGCGCCGAGACCCAGTACTTC; CDR3aa: CSGTSAETQYF
j_gene: TRBJ2-3; abundance: few; v_gene: TRBV18; d_gene: .; CDR3nt: TGTGCCAGCTCAGCAACGATAGCGGCTGGAACAGATACGCAGTATTTT; CDR3aa: CASSATIAAGTDTQYF
j_gene: TRBJ1-5; abundance: few; v_gene: TRBV29-1; d_gene: .; CDR3nt: TGCAGCGCTGGGGAGAGCAATCAGCCCCAGCATTTT; CDR3aa: CSAGESNQPQHF
j_gene: TRBJ2-7; abundance: .; v_gene: TRBV29-1; d_gene: .; CDR3nt: TGCAGCGCCGGTAGTACGCAAAGCTCCTACGAGCAGTACTTC; CDR3aa: CSAGSTQSSYEQYF
j_gene: TRBJ1-6; abundance: few; v_gene: TRBV11-2; d_gene: .; CDR3nt: TGTGCCAGCAGCTTAGGGGGGGCTAATTCACCCCTCCACTTT; CDR3aa: CASSLGGANSPLHF
j_gene: TRBJ2-5; abundance: .; v_gene: TRBV6-1; d_gene: .; CDR3nt: TGTGCCAGCGGTCGACGGCTCCCGCATGAGACCCAGTACTTC; CDR3aa: CASGRRLPHETQYF
j_gene: TRBJ1-4; abundance: .; v_gene: TRBV7-8; d_gene: TRBD1; CDR3nt: TGTGCCAGCAGAGGACAGGGAACCTCTAATGAAAAACTGTTTTTT; CDR3aa: CASRGQGTSNEKLFF
j_gene: TRBJ1-5; abundance: few; v_gene: TRBV28; d_gene: .; CDR3nt: TGTGCCAGCAGTTTAGGGGGGGCGCGGGGCAATCAGCCCCAGCATTTT; CDR3aa: CASSLGGARGNQPQHF